This T cell receptor beta chain stems from a study of type 1 and type 2 diabetes patients. Whole-study context: CD4+ or CD8+ T cells were positively selected from PBMCs with microbeads.

The CDR3 sequence is 17 residues long. Germline trimming cut 3 bases from V and 5 bases from J; bases unmatched to any gene: 17. The V gene's germline CDR1 is DFQATT and CDR2 SNEGSKA (reference sequence). Whole-study results and caveats: Groups were not age- or gender-matched, which may bias interpretation.

Remarks on this clonotype: Its antigen is undetermined.

Genomic DNA was the PCR template. A primer set of 30 forward and 13 reverse primers amplified the CDR3. Each CDR3 protein is one row after TCRdb ran MiXCR on the multiplex PCR reads. The sample shows around 300,000 distinct CDR3 sequences, more than 45% of them seen only once. Sequenced: peripheral blood mononuclear cells (PBMCs). This receptor was obtained from a man aged 18 to 30 with type 2 diabetes. This chain connects TRBV20-1 to TRBJ2-5, with TRBD2 identical over 8 bases. This chain's CDR3 is CSARNPTSVRETETQYF. Here the CDR3 DNA reads TGCAGTGCTAGGAACCCGACTAGCGTGAGGGAGACGGAGACCCAGTACTTC.